Shown below are 30 T cell receptor beta chains from a single sample sequenced in a study of blood T cell repertoires in COVID-19. Sequencing was performed with immunoSEQ multiplex PCR; in TCRdb, only in-frame clones are kept and a portion is missing. In the table there are 200,000 to 250,000 clones, approximately 84% of which are singletons. The sequencing sample was made of peripheral blood. Every receptor here comes from a man between 50 and 59 years old who had recovered from COVID-19.

CDR3 protein: CASSASNTGELFF. CDR3 in DNA: TGCGCCAGCAGTGCCTCGAACACCGGGGAGCTGTTTTTT. The chain uses TRBV10-1 and TRBJ2-2; no clear D. In germline, CDR1 is WNHNN, CDR2 SYGVQD (reference sequence). Trimming took off 4 bases at V and 0 bases at J, with 3 bases between the two ends. CDR3 size: 13 residues.

The chain recombines TRBV30 with TRBJ2-3; 7 positions match TRBD1. This CDR3 spans 15 amino acids. Germline CDR1 is GTSNPN and CDR2 is SVGIG (reference sequence). J gave up 3 bases and V 0 bases, and 6 bases lay outside the gene matches. The CDR3 region is CAWSVITGVTDTQYF. The CDR3, as DNA: TGTGCCTGGAGTGTAATCACAGGGGTAACAGATACGCAGTATTTT. The variable domain in full, with the rest retrieved from reference TRBV30 and TRBJ2-3, is SQTIHQWPATLVQPVGSPLSLECTVEGTSNPNLYWYRQAAGRGLQLLFYSVGIGQISSEVPQNLSASRPQDRQFILSSKKLLLSDSGFYLCAWSVITGVTDTQYFGPGTRLTVL.

This chain uses TRBV29-1 with TRBJ1-1, with 7 positions matching TRBD1. The CDR3 sequence is 13 residues long. Germline-derived CDR1 and CDR2 are SQVTM and ANQGSEA. V lost 3 bases, J lost 0 bases, and 1 base stayed unmatched. CDR3 amino acids: CSVEGQMNTEAFF. For the CDR3, the DNA is TGCAGCGTTGAGGGACAGATGAACACTGAAGCTTTCTTT. The entire variable domain, with the rest obtained from reference TRBV29-1 and TRBJ1-1, is as follows: SAVISQKPSRDICQRGTSLTIQCQVDSQVTMMFWYRQQPGQSLTLIATANQGSEATYESGFVIDKFPISRPNLTFSTLTVSNMSPEDSSIYLCSVEGQMNTEAFFGQGTRLTVV.

The J gene is TRBJ2-7, the V gene TRBV4-1; D is unresolved. The length of the CDR3 is 15 residues. Germline lookup yields CDR1 MGHRA and CDR2 YSYEKL. Trimming took off 1 base at V and 4 bases at J, with 14 bases between the two ends. The CDR3 coding sequence is TGCGCCAGCAGCCAAGTTGTCTCAGAGACATACGAGCAGTACTTC. This translates into CASSQVVSETYEQYF.

The CDR3 sequence: CAISERTENTEAFF. CDR3 sequence (DNA): TGTGCCATCAGTGAGAGGACAGAGAACACTGAAGCTTTCTTT. The chain uses TRBV10-3 and TRBJ1-1, with D tentatively TRBD1 (6 bases). The CDR3 covers 14 residues. Germline assignment: CDR1 ENHRY and CDR2 SYGVKD. The V end was cut by 2 bases, the J end by 1 base, with 8 bases between.

The rearrangement links TRBV27 to TRBJ1-6; D might be TRBD1 (5 bases). The ends were cut back, 0 bases at V and 10 bases at J, with 10 bases in the middle. This CDR3 spans 14 amino acids. The germline V gene has CDR1 MNHEY and CDR2 SMNVEV (reference sequence). The CDR3 DNA reads as TGTGCCAGCAGTTTATCTCCAGGGTTCTCACCCCTCCACTTT. It encodes CASSLSPGFSPLHF.

The rearrangement uses TRBV5-1 and TRBJ2-7; the match to TRBD1 covers 8 bases. CDR3 length: 15 residues. V dropped 4 bases and J dropped 3; count of bases not matched to a gene: 9. Germline loops: CDR1 SGHRS, CDR2 YFSETQ. Here the CDR3 reads CASSPRTGFSYEQYF. CDR3 sequence (DNA): TGCGCCAGCAGCCCTAGGACAGGGTTTAGCTACGAGCAGTACTTC.

The V gene is TRBV7-9, the J gene TRBJ2-1, with TRBD2 matching 7 bases. In germline, CDR1 is SEHNR, CDR2 FQNEAQ (reference sequence). With 5 bases clipped from V and 1 base from J, the junction kept 8 bases outside the gene matches. This CDR3 has 16 amino acids. This CDR3 is CASSIGLVGSYNEQFF. In nucleotides, the CDR3 is TGTGCCAGCAGCATTGGACTAGTGGGGTCCTACAATGAGCAGTTCTTC.

This clone occurred a few times. CDR3 sequence (DNA): TGTGCCTGGAGCGCACGACAGGGCCGTTATGGCTACACCTTC. It is translated as CAWSARQGRYGYTF. The chain carries TRBV30 and TRBJ1-2, with 7 bases identical to TRBD1. Unmatched junction bases numbered 9, after V lost 3 bases and J lost 5 bases. Germline CDR1 and CDR2: GTSNPN and SVGIG (reference sequence). The CDR3 loop spans 14 amino acids.

V usage is TRBV14 and J usage is TRBJ1-2; 10 nucleotides match TRBD1. Germline V gives CDR1 SGHDN, CDR2 FVKESK. J gave up 3 bases and V 3 bases, and 7 bases lay outside the gene matches. The CDR3 loop spans 16 amino acids. CDR3 in DNA: TGTGCCAGCAGCCAGGGACAGGGGACTCTTTACTATGGCTACACCTTC. Amino acids: CASSQGQGTLYYGYTF. Full variable domain (rest looked up from reference TRBV14 and TRBJ1-2): EAGVTQFPSHSVIEKGQTVTLRCDPISGHDNLYWYRRVMGKEIKFLLHFVKESKQDESGMPNNRFLAERTGGTYSTLKVQPAELEDSGVYFCASSQGQGTLYYGYTFGSGTRLTVV.

The chain couples TRBV7-2 to TRBJ2-3; the D is unclear. The germline V gene has CDR1 SGHTA and CDR2 FQGNSA. The V gene lost 1 base and the J gene lost 8 bases, with 10 bases spanning the gap. This CDR3 has 13 residues. The CDR3 DNA follows: TGTGCCAGCAGCTTAGGTGGCAGTCCTACGCAGTATTTT. Translating it yields CASSLGGSPTQYF. Using reference TRBV7-2 and TRBJ2-3 for the parts outside the CDR3, the full variable domain is GAGVSQSPSNKVTEKGKDVELRCDPISGHTALYWYRQSLGQGLEFLIYFQGNSAPDKSGLPSDRFSAERTGGSVSTLTIQRTQQEDSAVYLCASSLGGSPTQYFGPGTRLTVL.

The chain employs TRBV28 and TRBJ2-7, with D tentatively TRBD2 (7 bases). V shed 2 bases and J shed 6 bases, with 17 bases lying between them. Germline loops: CDR1 MDHEN, CDR2 SYDVKM. The CDR3 totals 15 residues. For the CDR3, the DNA is TGTGCCAGCAGTTTACCGGCCCTGGGAGGGGGCGAGCAGTACTTC. Its protein product is CASSLPALGGGEQYF.

The table lists this clone with a few counts. The chain uses TRBV19 and TRBJ1-2, with D perhaps TRBD1 (6 bases). Germline CDR1 is LNHDA and CDR2 is SQIVND (reference sequence). CDR3 length: 16 residues. V was clipped by 1 base and J by 8 bases, with 20 bases between them. The CDR3 loop reads CASSIVLGTRKKGYTF. Here the CDR3 DNA reads TGTGCCAGTAGTATAGTCTTAGGGACACGGAAAAAGGGCTACACCTTC. Full variable domain (remainder filled in from reference TRBV19 and TRBJ1-2): DGGITQSPKYLFRKEGQNVTLSCEQNLNHDAMYWYRQDPGQGLRLIYYSQIVNDFQKGDIAEGYSVSREKKESFPLTVTSAQKNPTAFYLCASSIVLGTRKKGYTFGSGTRLTVV.

This clone turned up a few times. The rearrangement joins TRBV28 to TRBJ2-7, with 13 bases that match TRBD2. V shed 4 bases, J shed 4 bases, and the junction held 7 bases outside the gene matches. Germline V gives CDR1 MDHEN, CDR2 SYDVKM. CDR3 length: 16 amino acids. The CDR3 here is CASSSEPGLAGYEQYF. CDR3 nucleotides: TGTGCCAGCAGTTCCGAACCGGGACTAGCGGGATACGAGCAGTACTTC. Combining the CDR3 with reference TRBV28 and TRBJ2-7 gives the whole variable domain DVKVTQSSRYLVKRTGEKVFLECVQDMDHENMFWYRQDPGLGLRLIYFSYDVKMKEKGDIPEGYSVSREKKERFSLILESASTNQTSMYLCASSSEPGLAGYEQYFGPGTRLTVT.

The genes are TRBV5-3 and TRBJ1-5, with 8 bases lining up with TRBD1. TRBV5-3 is an ORF for which the function is uncertain. The CDR3 is 15 amino acids. The J segment lost 5 bases and the V segment lost 4 bases, leaving 8 bases of the junction unmatched. CDR3 sequence (DNA): TGTGCCAGAAGCAGACTGCAGGGGGCCTATCAGCCCCAGCATTTT. This codes for CARSRLQGAYQPQHF.

This clone appeared once. The chain links TRBV9 to TRBJ2-7, with 10 bases identical to TRBD2. Germline CDR1 SGDLS, CDR2 YYNGEE. The CDR3 covers 13 residues. Trimming took 0 bases from V and 7 from J; bases not matched to a gene: 1. The CDR3 spells CASSVVLAGEQYF. The CDR3 DNA sequence: TGTGCCAGCAGCGTAGTACTAGCGGGGGAGCAGTACTTC.

J is TRBJ1-1 and V is TRBV7-8; D is perhaps TRBD1 (6 bases). The ends were cut back, 1 base at V and 6 bases at J, with 18 bases in the middle. This CDR3 comprises 16 residues. CDR1 is SGHVS and CDR2 is FQNEAQ in the germline V gene. CDR3 in DNA: TGTGCCAGCAGCTTAGTCACAGGGAGCATTGGCGCTGAAGCTTTCTTT. Its translation is CASSLVTGSIGAEAFF.

The rearrangement links TRBV5-1 to TRBJ1-3, with 7 bases fitting TRBD1. This CDR3 region has 15 residues. The trim removed 4 bases at V and 3 bases at J, leaving 7 bases unmatched. Germline loops: CDR1 SGHRS, CDR2 YFSETQ. The CDR3 DNA is TGCGCCAGCAGCGCCGAGGGGACAGTTGGAAACACCATATATTTT. This gives the protein CASSAEGTVGNTIYF.

The genes are TRBV28 and TRBJ2-3; 13 bases match TRBD2. The V gene end was trimmed by 6 bases and the J gene end by 3 bases; junction bases not matched to a gene: 6. Germline CDR1 and CDR2: MDHEN and SYDVKM. This CDR3 spans 16 amino acids. CDR3 in DNA: TGTGCCAGCAGCGCAACTAGCGGGAGGGCGACAGATACGCAGTATTTT. Translated: CASSATSGRATDTQYF.

Concerning this clone: Other nucleotide sequences from this sample produce the same CDR3. The chain's CDR3 is CASSQDGQGNQPQHF. The CDR3 DNA is TGCGCCAGCAGCCAAGATGGGCAGGGCAATCAGCCCCAGCATTTT. The chain combines TRBV4-1 with TRBJ1-5, with D unclear. V was trimmed by 0 bases and J by 2 bases, leaving 8 bases between them. Germline assignment: CDR1 MGHRA and CDR2 YSYEKL. The CDR3 covers 15 residues.

A single count supports this clone. V gene TRBV11-2 combines with J gene TRBJ2-1; no firm D call. Between the trimmed V and J ends, which lost 1 base and 6 bases, there was a span of 10 bases. The CDR3 has 14 amino acids. Germline V gene data show CDR1 as SGHAT and CDR2 as FQNNGV. DNA for the CDR3: TGTGCCAGCAGCTTAGTTTCTCTAGTCAATGAGCAGTTCTTC. This gives the protein CASSLVSLVNEQFF. The full variable domain, completed using reference TRBV11-2 and TRBJ2-1, is EAGVAQSPRYKIIEKRQSVAFWCNPISGHATLYWYQQILGQGPKLLIQFQNNGVVDDSQLPKDRFSAERLKGVDSTLKIQPAKLEDSAVYLCASSLVSLVNEQFFGPGTRLTVL.

The sample holds many counts of this clone. The gene calls are TRBV19 and TRBJ2-7; 7 bases fit TRBD1. With 4 bases clipped from V and 5 bases from J, the junction kept 5 bases outside the gene matches. Germline assignment: CDR1 LNHDA and CDR2 SQIVND (reference sequence). CDR3 length: 13 residues. The CDR3 DNA reads TGTGCCAGTAGTAAGACAGGGAAAGACGAGCAGTACTTC. It encodes CASSKTGKDEQYF.

In this sample, this clone turned up a few times. The V and J genes are TRBV7-2 and TRBJ1-6; tentative D call: TRBD1 (6 bases). Trimming pared 3 bases from V and 0 bases from J, leaving 12 bases between. Looked up from germline, CDR1 is SGHTA and CDR2 is FQGNSA. The CDR3 is 17 residues long. The CDR3 spells CASSLTGKSSYNSPLHF. CDR3 sequence (DNA): TGTGCCAGCAGCTTGACAGGCAAAAGCTCCTATAATTCACCCCTCCACTTT. Based on the CDR3 plus reference TRBV7-2 and TRBJ1-6, the full variable domain is GAGVSQSPSNKVTEKGKDVELRCDPISGHTALYWYRQSLGQGLEFLIYFQGNSAPDKSGLPSDRFSAERTGGSVSTLTIQRTQQEDSAVYLCASSLTGKSSYNSPLHFGNGTRLTVT.

The CDR3 region has the DNA TGTGCCAGCAGCCCTCGGACTAGCGGGAGTTGGTACGAGCAGTACTTC. This translates into CASSPRTSGSWYEQYF. The chain is built from TRBV9 and TRBJ2-7, with TRBD2 matching 13 bases. The J segment lost 4 bases and the V segment lost 4 bases, leaving 8 bases of the junction unmatched. Germline lookup yields CDR1 SGDLS and CDR2 YYNGEE. The CDR3 is 16 amino acids.

The V and J genes are TRBV5-4 and TRBJ2-1, with 7 nucleotides matching TRBD2. The V gene's germline CDR1 is SGHNT and CDR2 YYREEE (reference sequence). This CDR3 has 16 residues. Trimming took 0 bases from V and 3 from J; bases not matched to a gene: 6. For the CDR3, the DNA is TGTGCCAGCAGCTTGGGCGGGAGCGGGGTCTACAATGAGCAGTTCTTC. Its protein product is CASSLGGSGVYNEQFF.

The CDR3 protein is CASSTMVAANEQFF. The CDR3 nucleotides read TGTGCCAGCAGTACGATGGTAGCGGCGAATGAGCAGTTCTTC. The chain links TRBV6-6 to TRBJ2-1, with D possibly matching TRBD2 (6 bases). Trimming took off 5 bases at V and 7 bases at J, with 15 bases between the two ends. CDR3 length equals 14 residues. In germline, CDR1 is MNHNY, CDR2 SVGAGI (reference sequence).

The rearrangement joins TRBV5-1 to TRBJ1-1; 10 positions match TRBD1. V trimming: 4 bases; J trimming: 5 bases; junction bases outside the gene matches: 11. Germline CDR1 is SGHRS and CDR2 is YFSETQ. The CDR3 is 16 amino acids. The CDR3 coding sequence is TGCGCCAGCAGCAAACCCTCCAGGACAGGGGGGACTGAAGCTTTCTTT. It specifies CASSKPSRTGGTEAFF.

The CDR3 sequence is CASSYGRIGYGYTF. In nucleotides, the CDR3 is TGTGCCAGCAGTTACGGCAGAATTGGCTATGGCTACACCTTC. This chain uses TRBV6-5 with TRBJ1-2; D gene uncertain. V lost 2 bases, J lost 4 bases, and 11 bases lay in between. The germline gives CDR1 MNHEY, CDR2 SVGAGI. The CDR3 spans 14 residues.

V gene TRBV4-1 combines with J gene TRBJ2-2; TRBD2 matches 12 bases. Per germline, CDR1 MGHRA and CDR2 YSYEKL. This CDR3 region has 17 residues. The J segment lost 0 bases and the V segment lost 2 bases, leaving 1 base of the junction unmatched. DNA of the CDR3: TGCGCCAGCAGCCAACTAGCGGGAGGGGCGAACACCGGGGAGCTGTTTTTT. Translation gives CASSQLAGGANTGELFF.

V gene TRBV7-2 combines with J gene TRBJ2-6; TRBD1 might be the D (6 bases). In germline, CDR1 is SGHTA, CDR2 FQGNSA. V gave up 0 bases and J gave up 1 base, with 13 bases separating them. The CDR3 is 18 amino acids. CDR3 bases: TGTGCCAGCAGCTTAGCTCCAGGGGTCCAATCTGGGGCCAACGTCCTGACTTTC. As protein: CASSLAPGVQSGANVLTF.